The rows below give T cell receptor beta chains drawn from one sample of a study of cytomegalovirus exposure and HLA in healthy donors. Data came from immunoSEQ multiplex PCR; TCRdb stores just in-frame clones and leaves some out. This table has 150,000 or so clones, around 75% appearing once. Sequencing was carried out using PBMCs. These receptors came from a female donor in good health and CMV-seronegative. Each CDR3 is given without its conserved first and last residue. D genes are given only for firm matches. Not all rows give a size; the values are once, few, many and, for expanded clones, a class.

TRBV5-4,TRBJ2-3,few,NA,ASSIGTSTDTQY
TRBV27,TRBJ1-4,NA,TRBD1,ASSPRQGDVGEKLF
TRBV18,TRBJ2-7,few,NA,ASSHNPGRREQY
TRBV19,TRBJ2-7,NA,TRBD1,ASSPGTGGNEQY
TRBV4-1,TRBJ1-2,NA,TRBD1,ASSRATGNYGYT
TRBV18,TRBJ2-7,few,NA,ASSYRTGARTSGFYEQY
TRBV9,TRBJ2-3,NA,TRBD1,ASNRWGQGADTQY
TRBV28,TRBJ2-1,NA,TRBD2,ASSFPAGGRFEQF
TRBV29-1,TRBJ1-1,NA,NA,SVSQGGTEAF
TRBV7-9,TRBJ1-4,NA,NA,ASSLNEKLF
TRBV30,TRBJ2-7,NA,TRBD1,AWRRGTGAYEQY
TRBV4-2,TRBJ2-7,NA,NA,ASSQAPDRAYEQY
TRBV11-2,TRBJ1-2,NA,NA,ASSIRDTGAQGYT
TRBV7-2,TRBJ1-6,NA,TRBD1,ASTRQGGNSPLH
TRBV4-1,TRBJ1-1,once,TRBD1,ASSQRDRQSGTEAF
TRBV5-6,TRBJ2-3,NA,NA,ASSLDRVIRGTDTQY
TRBV18,TRBJ1-2,NA,TRBD1,ASSVISRDSTNYGYT
TRBV12-5,TRBJ1-5,NA,NA,ASGSDSSWQPQH
TRBV29-1,TRBJ2-1,NA,TRBD1,SVLDRGYNNEQF
TRBV19,TRBJ1-1,NA,NA,ASRSLGGAPTEAF
TRBV5-1,TRBJ2-2,NA,TRBD2,ASSLEAGGIGELF
TRBV9,TRBJ2-7,NA,NA,ASSVGQGVGEQY